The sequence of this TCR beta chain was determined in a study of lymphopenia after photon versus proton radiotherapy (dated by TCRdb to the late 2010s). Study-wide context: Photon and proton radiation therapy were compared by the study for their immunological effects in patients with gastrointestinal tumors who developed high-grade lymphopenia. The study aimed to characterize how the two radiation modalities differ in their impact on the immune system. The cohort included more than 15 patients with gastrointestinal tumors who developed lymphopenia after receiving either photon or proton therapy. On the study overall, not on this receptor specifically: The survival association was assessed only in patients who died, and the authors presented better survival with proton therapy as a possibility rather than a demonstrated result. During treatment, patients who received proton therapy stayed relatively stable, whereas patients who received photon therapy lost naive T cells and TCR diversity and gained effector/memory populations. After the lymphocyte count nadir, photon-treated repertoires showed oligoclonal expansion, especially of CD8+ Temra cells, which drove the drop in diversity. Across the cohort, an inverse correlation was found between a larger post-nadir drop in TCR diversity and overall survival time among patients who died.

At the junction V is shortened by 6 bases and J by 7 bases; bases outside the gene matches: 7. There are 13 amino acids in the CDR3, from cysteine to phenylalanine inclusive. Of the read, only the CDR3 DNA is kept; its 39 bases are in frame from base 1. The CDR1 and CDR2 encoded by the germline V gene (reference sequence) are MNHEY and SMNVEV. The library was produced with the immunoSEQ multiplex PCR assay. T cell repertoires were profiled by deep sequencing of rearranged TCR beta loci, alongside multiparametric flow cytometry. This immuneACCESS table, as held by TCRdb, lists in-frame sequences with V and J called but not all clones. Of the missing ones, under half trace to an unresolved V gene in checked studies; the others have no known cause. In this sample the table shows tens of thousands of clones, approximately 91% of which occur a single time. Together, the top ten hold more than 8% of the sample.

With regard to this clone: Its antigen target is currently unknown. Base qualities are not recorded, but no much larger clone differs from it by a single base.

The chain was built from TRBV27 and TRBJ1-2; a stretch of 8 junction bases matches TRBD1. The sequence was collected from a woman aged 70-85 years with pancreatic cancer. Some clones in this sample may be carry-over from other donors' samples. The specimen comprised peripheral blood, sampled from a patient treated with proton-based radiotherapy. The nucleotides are TGTGCCAGCAGGCTCCAGACAGGGGTTGGCTACACCTTC. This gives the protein CASRLQTGVGYTF.